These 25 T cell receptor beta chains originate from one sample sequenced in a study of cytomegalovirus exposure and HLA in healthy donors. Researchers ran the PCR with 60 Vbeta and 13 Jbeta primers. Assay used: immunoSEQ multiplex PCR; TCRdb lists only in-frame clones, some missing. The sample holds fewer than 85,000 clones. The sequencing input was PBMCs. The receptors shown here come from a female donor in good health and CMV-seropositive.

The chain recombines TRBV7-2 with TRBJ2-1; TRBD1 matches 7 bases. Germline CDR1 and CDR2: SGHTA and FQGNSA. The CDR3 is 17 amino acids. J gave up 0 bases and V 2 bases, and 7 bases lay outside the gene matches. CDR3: CASSLPQGVNSYNEQFF. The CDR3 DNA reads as TGTGCCAGCAGCTTACCTCAGGGGGTGAACTCCTACAATGAGCAGTTCTTC.

CDR3 sequence: CASFSGTVNQPQHF. Here the CDR3 DNA reads TGTGCCAGCTTTTCCGGGACAGTAAATCAGCCCCAGCATTTT. This sequence joins TRBV28 and TRBJ1-5; 7 positions match TRBD1. Looked up from germline, CDR1 is MDHEN and CDR2 is SYDVKM. This CDR3 contains 14 residues. V lost 8 bases to trimming and J lost 4 bases; unmatched junction nucleotides: 8.

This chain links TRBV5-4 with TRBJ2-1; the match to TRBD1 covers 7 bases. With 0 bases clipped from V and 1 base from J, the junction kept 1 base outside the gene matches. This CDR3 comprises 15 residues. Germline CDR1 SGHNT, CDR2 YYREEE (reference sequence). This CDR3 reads CASSLAGQSYNEQFF. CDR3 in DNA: TGTGCCAGCAGCTTGGCGGGACAGTCCTACAATGAGCAGTTCTTC. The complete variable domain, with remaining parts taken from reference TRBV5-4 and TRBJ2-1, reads ETGVTQSPTHLIKTRGQQVTLRCSSQSGHNTVSWYQQALGQGPQFIFQYYREEENGRGNFPPRFSGLQFPNYSSELNVNALELDDSALYLCASSLAGQSYNEQFFGPGTRLTVL.

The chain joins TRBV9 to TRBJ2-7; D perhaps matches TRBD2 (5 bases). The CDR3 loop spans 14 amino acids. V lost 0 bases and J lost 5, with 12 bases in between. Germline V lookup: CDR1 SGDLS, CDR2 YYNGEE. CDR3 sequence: CASSVAGNVHEQYF. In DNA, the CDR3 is TGTGCCAGCAGCGTAGCGGGGAACGTCCACGAGCAGTACTTC.

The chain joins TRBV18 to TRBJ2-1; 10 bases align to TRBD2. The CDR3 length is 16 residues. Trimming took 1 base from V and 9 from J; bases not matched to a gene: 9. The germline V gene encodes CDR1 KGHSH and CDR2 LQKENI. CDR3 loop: CASSPRSSGGKGEQFF. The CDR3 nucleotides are TGTGCCAGCTCACCACGTTCTAGCGGGGGAAAGGGTGAGCAGTTCTTC.

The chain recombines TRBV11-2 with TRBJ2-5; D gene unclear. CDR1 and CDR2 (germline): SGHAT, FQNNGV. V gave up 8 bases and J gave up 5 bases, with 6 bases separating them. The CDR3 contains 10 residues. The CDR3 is CASPTETQYF. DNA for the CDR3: TGTGCCAGCCCTACCGAGACCCAGTACTTC.

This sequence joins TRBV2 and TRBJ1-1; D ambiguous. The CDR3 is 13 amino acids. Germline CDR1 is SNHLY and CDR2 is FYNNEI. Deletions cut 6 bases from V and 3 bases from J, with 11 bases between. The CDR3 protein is CASSFGYYTEAFF. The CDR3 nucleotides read TGTGCCAGCAGCTTCGGGTACTACACTGAAGCTTTCTTT.

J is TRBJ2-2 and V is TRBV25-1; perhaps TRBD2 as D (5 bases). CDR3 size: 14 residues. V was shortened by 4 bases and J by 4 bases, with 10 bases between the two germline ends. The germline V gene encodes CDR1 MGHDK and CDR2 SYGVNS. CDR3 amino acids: CASSVISGTGELFF. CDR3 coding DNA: TGTGCCAGCAGTGTTATAAGCGGCACCGGGGAGCTGTTTTTT. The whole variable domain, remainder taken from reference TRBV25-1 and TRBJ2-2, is EADIYQTPRYLVIGTGKKITLECSQTMGHDKMYWYQQDPGMELHLIHYSYGVNSTEKGDLSSESTVSRIRTEHFPLTLESARPSHTSQYLCASSVISGTGELFFGEGSRLTVL.

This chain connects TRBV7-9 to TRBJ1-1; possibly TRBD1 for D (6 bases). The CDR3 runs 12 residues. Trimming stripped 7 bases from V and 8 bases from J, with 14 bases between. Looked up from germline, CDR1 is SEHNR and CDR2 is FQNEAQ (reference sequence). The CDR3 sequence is CASKGQNLEAFF. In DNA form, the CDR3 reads TGTGCCAGCAAAGGACAGAACTTAGAAGCTTTCTTT.

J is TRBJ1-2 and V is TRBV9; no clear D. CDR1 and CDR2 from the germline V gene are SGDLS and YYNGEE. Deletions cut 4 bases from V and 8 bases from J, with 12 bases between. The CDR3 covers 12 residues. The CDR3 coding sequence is TGTGCCAGCAGCCCCCGGGGAGGCGGCTACACCTTC. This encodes CASSPRGGGYTF.

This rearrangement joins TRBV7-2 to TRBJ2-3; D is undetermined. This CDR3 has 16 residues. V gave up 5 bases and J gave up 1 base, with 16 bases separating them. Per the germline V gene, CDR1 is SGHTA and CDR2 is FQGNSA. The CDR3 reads CASSAGRGVGTDTQYF. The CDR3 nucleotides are TGTGCCAGCAGCGCCGGCCGCGGAGTAGGCACAGATACGCAGTATTTT.

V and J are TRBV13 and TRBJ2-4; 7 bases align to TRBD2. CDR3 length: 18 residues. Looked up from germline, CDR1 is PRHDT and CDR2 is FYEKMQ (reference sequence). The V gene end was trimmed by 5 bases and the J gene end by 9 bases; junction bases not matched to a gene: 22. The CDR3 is CASSERTLRWGGVRIQYF. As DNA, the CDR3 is TGTGCCAGCAGCGAGAGGACATTGAGGTGGGGAGGGGTACGCATTCAGTACTTC.

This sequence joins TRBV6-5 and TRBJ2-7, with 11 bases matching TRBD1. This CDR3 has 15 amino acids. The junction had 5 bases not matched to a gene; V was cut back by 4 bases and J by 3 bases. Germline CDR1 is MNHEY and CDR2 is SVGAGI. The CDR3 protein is CASSSPGQGDYEQYF. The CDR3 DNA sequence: TGTGCCAGCAGTTCGCCGGGACAGGGGGACTACGAGCAGTACTTC.

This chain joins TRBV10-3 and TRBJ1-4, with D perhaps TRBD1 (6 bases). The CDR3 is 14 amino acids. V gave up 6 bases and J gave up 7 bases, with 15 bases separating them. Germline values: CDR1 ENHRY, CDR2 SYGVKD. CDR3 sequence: CAIRPGIGGEKLFF. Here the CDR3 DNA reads TGTGCCATCAGACCGGGGATAGGGGGTGAAAAACTGTTTTTT.

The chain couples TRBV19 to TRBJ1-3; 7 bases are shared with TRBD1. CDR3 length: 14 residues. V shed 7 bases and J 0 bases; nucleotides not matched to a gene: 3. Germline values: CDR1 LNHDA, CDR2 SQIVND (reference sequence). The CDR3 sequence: CASNRGSSGNTIYF. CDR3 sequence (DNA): TGTGCCAGTAACAGGGGAAGCTCTGGAAACACCATATATTTT.

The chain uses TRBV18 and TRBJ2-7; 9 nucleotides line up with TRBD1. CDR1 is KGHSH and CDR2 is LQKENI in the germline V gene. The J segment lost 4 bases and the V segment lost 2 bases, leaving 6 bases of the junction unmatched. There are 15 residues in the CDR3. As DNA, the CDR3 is TGTGCCAGCTCACCATTGGACAGGGGAGGGTACGAGCAGTACTTC. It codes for CASSPLDRGGYEQYF. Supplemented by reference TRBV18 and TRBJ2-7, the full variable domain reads NAGVMQNPRHLVRRRGQEARLRCSPMKGHSHVYWYRQLPEEGLKFMVYLQKENIIDESGMPKERFSAEFPKEGPSILRIQQVVRGDSAAYFCASSPLDRGGYEQYFGPGTRLTVT.

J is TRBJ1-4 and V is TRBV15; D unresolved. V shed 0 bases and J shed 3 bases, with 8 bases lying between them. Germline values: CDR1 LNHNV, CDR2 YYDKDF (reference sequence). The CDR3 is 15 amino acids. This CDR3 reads CATSRDQSPNEKLFF. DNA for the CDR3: TGTGCCACCAGCAGAGATCAGTCCCCTAATGAAAAACTGTTTTTT.

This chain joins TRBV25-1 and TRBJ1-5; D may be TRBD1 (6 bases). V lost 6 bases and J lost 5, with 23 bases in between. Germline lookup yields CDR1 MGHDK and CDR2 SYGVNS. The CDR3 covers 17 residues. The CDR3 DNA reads TGTGCCAGCAGGGCCGGGGGGGGGCCAGAAGAGGATCAGCCCCAGCATTTT. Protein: CASRAGGGPEEDQPQHF.

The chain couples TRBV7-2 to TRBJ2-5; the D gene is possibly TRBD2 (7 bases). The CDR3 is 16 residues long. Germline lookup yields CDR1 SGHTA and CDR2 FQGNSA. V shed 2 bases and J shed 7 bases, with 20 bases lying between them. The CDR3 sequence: CASSLRGGPQGRTQYF. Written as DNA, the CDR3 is TGTGCCAGCAGCTTAAGGGGGGGCCCGCAAGGGCGGACCCAGTACTTC.

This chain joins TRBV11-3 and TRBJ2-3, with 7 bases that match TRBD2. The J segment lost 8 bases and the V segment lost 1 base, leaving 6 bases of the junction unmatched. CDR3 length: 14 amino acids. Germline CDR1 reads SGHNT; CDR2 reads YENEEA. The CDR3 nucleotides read TGTGCCAGCAGCTTAGTTGCGGGGGACGGTACGCAGTATTTT. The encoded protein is CASSLVAGDGTQYF. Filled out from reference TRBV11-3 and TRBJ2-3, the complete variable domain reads EAGVVQSPRYKIIEKKQPVAFWCNPISGHNTLYWYLQNLGQGPELLIRYENEEAVDDSQLPKDRFSAERLKGVDSTLKIQPAELGDSAVYLCASSLVAGDGTQYFGPGTRLTVL.

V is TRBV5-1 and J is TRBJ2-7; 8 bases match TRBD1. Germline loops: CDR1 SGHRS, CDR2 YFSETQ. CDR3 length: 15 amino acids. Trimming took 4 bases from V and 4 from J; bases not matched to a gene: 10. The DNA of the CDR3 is TGCGCCAGCAGCATATCAGGGGGCTCCTTTTACGAGCAGTACTTC. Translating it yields CASSISGGSFYEQYF.

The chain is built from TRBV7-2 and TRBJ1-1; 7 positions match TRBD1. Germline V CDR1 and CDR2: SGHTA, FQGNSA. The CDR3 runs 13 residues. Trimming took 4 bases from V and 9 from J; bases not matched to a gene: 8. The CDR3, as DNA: TGTGCCAGCAGCTCCGAGACAGGGAGGCAAGCTTTCTTT. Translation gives CASSSETGRQAFF. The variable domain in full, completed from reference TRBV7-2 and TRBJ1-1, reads GAGVSQSPSNKVTEKGKDVELRCDPISGHTALYWYRQSLGQGLEFLIYFQGNSAPDKSGLPSDRFSAERTGGSVSTLTIQRTQQEDSAVYLCASSSETGRQAFFGQGTRLTVV.

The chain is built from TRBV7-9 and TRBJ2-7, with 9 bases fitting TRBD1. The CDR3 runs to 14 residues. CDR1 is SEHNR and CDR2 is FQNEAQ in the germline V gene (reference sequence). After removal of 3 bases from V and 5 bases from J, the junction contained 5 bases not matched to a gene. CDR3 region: CASSFRTGVDEQYF. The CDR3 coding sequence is TGTGCCAGCAGCTTTAGGACAGGGGTCGACGAGCAGTACTTC.

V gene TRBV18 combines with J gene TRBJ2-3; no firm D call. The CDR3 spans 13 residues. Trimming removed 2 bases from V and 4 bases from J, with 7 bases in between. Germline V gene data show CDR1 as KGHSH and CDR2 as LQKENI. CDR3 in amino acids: CASSPVSPDTQYF. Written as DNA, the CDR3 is TGTGCCAGCTCACCAGTTAGCCCAGATACGCAGTATTTT.

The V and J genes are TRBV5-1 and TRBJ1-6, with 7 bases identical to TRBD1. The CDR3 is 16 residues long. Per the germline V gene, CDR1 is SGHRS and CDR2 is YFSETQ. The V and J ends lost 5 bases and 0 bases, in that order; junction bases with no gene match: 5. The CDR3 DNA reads TGCGCCAGCAGGGGGACAGACAGCTCCTATAATTCACCCCTCCACTTT. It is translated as CASRGTDSSYNSPLHF.